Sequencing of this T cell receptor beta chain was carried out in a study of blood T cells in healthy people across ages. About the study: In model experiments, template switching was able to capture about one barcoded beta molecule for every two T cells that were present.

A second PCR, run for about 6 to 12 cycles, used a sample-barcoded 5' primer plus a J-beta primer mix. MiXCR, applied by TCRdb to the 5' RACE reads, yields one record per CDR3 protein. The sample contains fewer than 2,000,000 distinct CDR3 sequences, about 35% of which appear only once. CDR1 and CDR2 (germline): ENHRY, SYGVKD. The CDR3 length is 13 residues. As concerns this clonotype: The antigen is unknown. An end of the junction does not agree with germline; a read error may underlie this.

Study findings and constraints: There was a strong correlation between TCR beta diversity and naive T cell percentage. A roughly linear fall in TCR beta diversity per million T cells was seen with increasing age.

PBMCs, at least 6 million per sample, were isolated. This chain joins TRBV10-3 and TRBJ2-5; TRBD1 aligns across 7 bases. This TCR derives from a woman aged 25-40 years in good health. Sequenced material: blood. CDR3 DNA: TGTGCCATCAGTGGGGGACAGCAAGGGACCCCGTACTTC. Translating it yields CAISGGQQGTPYF.